This T cell receptor (beta chain) was recorded in a study of OX40 agonist ivuxolimab in advanced cancers. Study summary: Partial responses, seen in three patients, involved one hepatocellular carcinoma and two cutaneous melanomas.

Profiled with immunoSEQ multiplex PCR; TCRdb holds only in-frame clones, not every one. Here the sample spans around 31,000 clones, over 80% being singletons. With baseline, cycle 4 day 1, and cycle 7 day 1 as timepoints, blood was sampled. This CDR3 has 14 amino acids. With 3 bases removed from V and 10 bases from J, the gap between germline ends came to 16 bases. Germline CDR1 and CDR2: MNHEY and SMNVEV (reference sequence). The chain carries TRBV27 and TRBJ2-1, with D possibly called TRBD1 or TRBD2 (7 bases each). The sequence came from an adult with an advanced solid tumor such as melanoma, head and neck, liver or kidney cancer. Sequencing was performed on CD4+ or CD8+ T cells sorted from blood, taken in a trial of the OX40 agonist ivuxolimab. CDR3 nucleotide sequence: TGTGCCAGCAGTTTGACAGGGACTACCAGAGAGCAGTTCTTC. Its translation: CASSLTGTTREQFF.